This paragraph reports one TCR beta chain. Its antigen is not identified. The CDR3 contains 16 residues. Germline assignment: CDR1 MNHEY and CDR2 SVGEGT. Trimming removed 1 base from V and 5 bases from J, with 18 bases in between. For TCR beta, libraries came from iRepertoire HTBI primers and Arm-PCR of CDR3 regions. TCRdb reprocessed the multiplex PCR reads via MiXCR and lists one record per CDR3 protein. The repertoire holds a few hundred thousand distinct CDR3 sequences, 20% to 25% seen once, with 26% in the top ten. The data stem from a study of regulatory T cells in long-lasting Graves disease. Study-wide findings and caveats: TRBV28, TRBJ1-2 and TRBJ2-5 were favored in persistent disease.

Indicated time point: persistent/refractory GD, antithyroid drugs over 5 years with positive TRAb. PBMCs provided the RNA from which the TCR library was made. Xi'an, China, was home to the endocrinology department that provided patients. V gene TRBV6-2 or TRBV6-3 combines with J gene TRBJ2-7; no clear D gene. This receptor was taken from a female donor with Graves disease. The starting material was peripheral blood mononuclear cells (PBMCs), obtained when the disease was refractory, from a patient treated with antithyroid drugs. For the CDR3, the DNA is TGTGCCAGCAGTTACTATCCCGCGGATGTTGATAACGAGCAGTACTTC. It specifies CASSYYPADVDNEQYF.